The 20 T cell receptor beta chains below come from one sample, sequenced in a study of OX40 agonist ivuxolimab in advanced cancers. Sequencing used immunoSEQ multiplex PCR; TCRdb keeps in-frame clones, though not all of them. The sample has 35,000 to 40,000 clones; around 80% are singletons. The input for sequencing was CD4+ or CD8+ T cells sorted from blood, taken in a trial of the OX40 agonist ivuxolimab. The receptors stem from an adult with an advanced solid tumor such as melanoma, head and neck, liver or kidney cancer.

This chain joins TRBV30 and TRBJ1-1; no clear D. V was clipped by 3 bases and J by 8 bases, with 13 bases between them. This CDR3 region has 12 residues. Per the germline V gene, CDR1 is GTSNPN and CDR2 is SVGIG (reference sequence). The chain's CDR3 is CAWSETWSEAFF. DNA of the CDR3: TGTGCCTGGAGCGAAACTTGGAGCGAAGCTTTCTTT.

The rearrangement links TRBV7-2 to TRBJ2-3; 13 bases line up with TRBD2. Germline assignment: CDR1 SGHTA and CDR2 FQGNSA. Trimming at V came to 0 bases and at J to 6 bases, leaving 15 bases not matched to a gene. There are 20 residues in the CDR3. CDR3 in DNA: TGTGCCAGCAGCTTAGCGCCTCCCGCCGGGACTAGCGGGGCGCAGGATACGCAGTATTTT. Amino acids: CASSLAPPAGTSGAQDTQYF.

The chain combines TRBV9 with TRBJ2-5; D unresolved. From germline, CDR1 is SGDLS and CDR2 YYNGEE. The V and J ends lost 0 bases and 2 bases respectively, with 11 bases between them. The CDR3 is made up of 15 amino acids. The CDR3 loop is CASSVGGTQQETQYF. The CDR3 DNA sequence: TGTGCCAGCAGCGTAGGCGGCACCCAGCAAGAGACCCAGTACTTC.

The rearrangement uses TRBV30 and TRBJ2-1, with D perhaps matching TRBD1 (6 bases). Trimming took off 4 bases at V and 7 bases at J, with 14 bases between the two ends. CDR1 and CDR2 from the germline V gene are GTSNPN and SVGIG (reference sequence). The length of the CDR3 is 13 residues. CDR3 loop: CAWTSGVRNEQFF. The CDR3 nucleotides read TGTGCCTGGACGTCAGGGGTAAGGAATGAGCAGTTCTTC.

CDR3 region: CASSSGWGQPQHF. The DNA of the CDR3 is TGTGCCAGCAGCTCGGGGTGGGGGCAGCCCCAGCATTTT. The gene calls are TRBV5-6 and TRBJ1-5; TRBD1 might be the D (5 bases). The length of the CDR3 is 13 residues. The germline gives CDR1 SGHDT, CDR2 YYEEEE. Trimming took 3 bases from V and 7 from J, leaving 11 bases between them. The entire variable domain, with the rest obtained from reference TRBV5-6 and TRBJ1-5, is as follows: DAGVTQSPTHLIKTRGQQVTLRCSPKSGHDTVSWYQQALGQGPQFIFQYYEEEERQRGNFPDRFSGHQFPNYSSELNVNALLLGDSALYLCASSSGWGQPQHFGDGTRLSIL.

The rearrangement joins TRBV18 to TRBJ2-5; possible D gene TRBD1, 6 bases. Trimming left V 3 bases short and J 3 bases short, with 11 bases between. The CDR3 sequence is 14 residues long. The germline CDR1 and CDR2 sequences are KGHSH and LQKENI. The CDR3 DNA reads TGTGCCAGCTCACCTAGCAGGGGAAAAGAGACCCAGTACTTC. Protein sequence: CASSPSRGKETQYF.

This clone appeared once. The rearrangement uses TRBV6-5 and TRBJ1-2, with D perhaps TRBD1 (5 bases). Trimming took 6 bases from V and 0 from J, leaving 14 bases between them. Germline CDR1 and CDR2: MNHEY and SVGAGI. This CDR3 has 15 residues. The CDR3 bases are TGTGCCAGCAGGCTTATTCAGGGATCTAACTATGGCTACACCTTC. Translation gives CASRLIQGSNYGYTF.

In this sample, this clone turned up once. The chain couples TRBV7-9 to TRBJ1-2; the D is unclear. V was shortened by 1 base and J by 3 bases, with 3 bases between the two germline ends. Germline-derived CDR1 and CDR2 are SEHNR and FQNEAQ (reference sequence). This CDR3 region has 12 residues. CDR3 region: CASSLGDYGYTF. In DNA, the CDR3 is TGTGCCAGCAGCTTAGGGGACTATGGCTACACCTTC. The full variable domain, rest sourced from reference TRBV7-9 and TRBJ1-2, is DTGVSQNPRHKITKRGQNVTFRCDPISEHNRLYWYRQTLGQGPEFLTYFQNEAQLEKSRLLSDRFSAERPKGSFSTLEIQRTEQGDSAMYLCASSLGDYGYTFGSGTRLTVV.

V is TRBV27 and J is TRBJ2-6; D possibly corresponds to TRBD1 (5 bases). The CDR3 totals 14 residues. The germline V gene has CDR1 MNHEY and CDR2 SMNVEV (reference sequence). The ends were cut back, 6 bases at V and 2 bases at J, with 8 bases in the middle. CDR3 residues: CASSPGTGANVLTF. CDR3 sequence (DNA): TGTGCCAGCAGCCCAGGGACTGGGGCCAACGTCCTGACTTTC.

CDR3 sequence reads: CATGLAGRTGELFF. Written as DNA, the CDR3 is TGTGCCACCGGACTAGCGGGGCGCACCGGGGAGCTGTTTTTT. The V gene is TRBV6-5, the J gene TRBJ2-2; 12 bases match TRBD2. The CDR3 has 14 residues. The junction had 4 bases not matched to a gene; V was cut back by 10 bases and J by 4 bases. Germline values: CDR1 MNHEY, CDR2 SVGAGI.

The chain employs TRBV27 and TRBJ2-7, with 13 bases identical to TRBD2. V lost 3 bases to trimming and J lost 0 bases; unmatched junction nucleotides: 2. Germline V CDR1 and CDR2: MNHEY, SMNVEV (reference sequence). The CDR3 extends over 16 amino acids. The CDR3 nucleotides are TGTGCCAGCAGTTTTCGGACTAGCGGGAGCTCCTACGAGCAGTACTTC. Its translation is CASSFRTSGSSYEQYF.

The DNA of the CDR3 is TGTGCCAGCAGCTCTGGGTACCGGGGGGCGGGGAGTTGGTACGAGCAGTACTTC. The encoded protein is CASSSGYRGAGSWYEQYF. V gene TRBV5-6 combines with J gene TRBJ2-7, with D tentatively TRBD2 (7 bases). Germline V lookup: CDR1 SGHDT, CDR2 YYEEEE. Trimming shortened V by 3 bases and J by 4 bases, and 26 bases separated the two germline ends. This CDR3 comprises 18 residues.

V usage is TRBV15 and J usage is TRBJ1-1; D call uncertain. The CDR3 totals 16 residues. The germline V and J ends were trimmed by 0 bases and 6 bases, with 17 bases remaining between them. CDR1 and CDR2 (germline): LNHNV, YYDKDF (reference sequence). The CDR3 sequence: CATSRDRGLLRAEAFF. In DNA form, the CDR3 reads TGTGCCACCAGCAGAGATCGCGGGCTGTTGCGCGCTGAAGCTTTCTTT. The entire variable domain, with the rest obtained from reference TRBV15 and TRBJ1-1, is as follows: DAMVIQNPRYQVTQFGKPVTLSCSQTLNHNVMYWYQQKSSQAPKLLFHYYDKDFNNEADTPDNFQSRRPNTSFCFLDIRSPGLGDTAMYLCATSRDRGLLRAEAFFGQGTRLTVV.

V and J are TRBV27 and TRBJ2-3, with 8 bases that match TRBD1. The germline CDR1 and CDR2 sequences are MNHEY and SMNVEV (reference sequence). This CDR3 contains 15 residues. V was pared by 5 bases and J by 2 bases, with 6 bases of the junction left unmatched. CDR3 loop: CASSRGQVHTDTQYF. The CDR3 DNA sequence: TGTGCCAGCAGTCGGGGACAGGTACACACAGATACGCAGTATTTT.

J is TRBJ2-7 and V is TRBV4-2; 7 nucleotides match TRBD2. The trim removed 0 bases at V and 1 base at J, leaving 6 bases unmatched. The CDR3 is 16 residues long. CDR1 and CDR2 (germline): LGHNA, YNFKEQ. CDR3 sequence (DNA): TGTGCCAGCAGCCAAGAGGTTGGGACTATTTCCTACGAGCAGTACTTC. Translating it yields CASSQEVGTISYEQYF.

This clone was recorded once. This sequence joins TRBV28 and TRBJ2-7, with no clear D. V lost 4 bases, J lost 1 base, and 5 bases lay in between. CDR3 length: 12 amino acids. Germline lookup yields CDR1 MDHEN and CDR2 SYDVKM. The CDR3 spells CASSSLSYEQYF. The CDR3 nucleotides are TGTGCCAGCAGTTCTCTGTCCTACGAGCAGTACTTC.

This clone was recorded only once. The chain combines TRBV7-6 with TRBJ2-5, with 8 bases that match TRBD2. Trimming removed 4 bases from V and 1 base from J; junction bases left unmatched: 17. Per the germline V gene, CDR1 is SGHVS and CDR2 is FNYEAQ. CDR3 length: 19 amino acids. The CDR3 sequence: CASSSYPSGSGTFQETQYF. The CDR3 coding sequence is TGTGCCAGCAGCTCCTACCCCTCGGGTAGCGGGACATTCCAAGAGACCCAGTACTTC.

This chain uses TRBV11-2 with TRBJ1-2; D uncertain. V dropped 4 bases and J dropped 4 bases, with 7 bases sitting between them. Germline values: CDR1 SGHAT, CDR2 FQNNGV. The CDR3 is 12 residues long. The CDR3 protein is CASSSLAYGYTF. The CDR3 nucleotides read TGTGCCAGCAGCTCCCTGGCCTATGGCTACACCTTC.

The chain couples TRBV9 to TRBJ2-3; either TRBD1 or TRBD2 may fit D (6 bases each). The CDR3 has 14 amino acids. CDR1 and CDR2 (germline): SGDLS, YYNGEE. V was trimmed by 3 bases and J by 5 bases, leaving 13 bases between them. CDR3 sequence: CASSAWGAGDTQYF. The CDR3 bases are TGTGCCAGCAGCGCGTGGGGGGCGGGAGATACGCAGTATTTT.

This clone was found once. The V and J genes are TRBV6-1 and TRBJ1-2; tentatively, D is TRBD1 (6 bases). The CDR3 is 15 residues long. Germline CDR1 and CDR2: MNHNS and SASEGT. V was trimmed by 7 bases and J by 2 bases, leaving 17 bases between them. CDR3 nucleotide sequence: TGTGCCAGCACCTCGGGGGCAAGGAGGAACTATGGCTACACCTTC. This encodes CASTSGARRNYGYTF.